What follows describes a single TCR beta chain. This entry belongs to a study of cytomegalovirus exposure and HLA in healthy donors. Study as a whole: Genetic ancestry analysis placed under 90% of the roughly 400 donors that were genotyped in the Caucasian-associated cluster.

The CDR3 spans 15 residues. The V and J ends lost 4 bases and 6 bases, in that order; junction bases with no gene match: 9. The germline CDR1 and CDR2 sequences are SGHRS and YFSETQ. This PCR relied on a set of 60 Vbeta primers and 13 Jbeta primers. The table came from immunoSEQ multiplex PCR; TCRdb's copy has only in-frame clones and leaves some out. The data show more than 90,000 clones, about four fifths seen once. The sample comprised PBMCs. V gene TRBV5-1 combines with J gene TRBJ1-3; 8 bases line up with TRBD1. This receptor was identified in a woman between 40 and 50 years old in good health and CMV-seronegative. The CDR3 region has the DNA TGCGCCAGCAGCCCCCGGACAGGGACGGAAAACACCATATATTTT. Encoded protein: CASSPRTGTENTIYF.